The clone carrying this TCR beta chain was detected ten times or more. This specimen comes from a study of T-cell reconstitution after alpha-beta-depleted transplantation in children. The TCRbeta library incorporated unique molecular identifiers. In TCRdb, the PCR reads were re-called with MiXCR into one record per CDR3 protein. The data contain 190,000 or so distinct CDR3 sequences, more than 6.5% of them singletons. With V trimmed by 0 bases and J by 1 base, 3 bases remained unmatched. CDR3 size: 16 residues. Germline loops: CDR1 DFQATT, CDR2 SNEGSKA (reference sequence). Source: PBMCs from the stem cell graft donor, taken from the stem cell graft. The sequence was obtained from a human donor who donated a stem cell graft to a child with Wiskott-Aldrich syndrome. The chain combines TRBV20-1 with TRBJ2-1; 10 nucleotides align to TRBD1. The CDR3 DNA sequence: TGCAGTGCTAGAGATACGGGACAGGGGTCCTACAATGAGCAGTTCTTC. Encoded protein: CSARDTGQGSYNEQFF.